This T cell receptor beta chain was found in a study of blood T cell repertoires in COVID-19. Overall study: Sites across the United States, Italy and Spain contributed samples from acute and convalescent COVID-19. T cells, B-cell-depleted T cells, or PBMCs supplied cDNA or gDNA.

In the authors' methods: Nucleated cell counts were estimated from reference gene primer amplification. This table comes from immunoSEQ multiplex PCR, and its TCRdb copy is limited to in-frame clones, with some not included. The V and J calls and clone size were taken over from that table, and D and trimming were inferred from the DNA. Found here are fewer than 50,000 clones, 75% to 85% of them singletons; the top ten hold less than 10%. In germline, CDR1 is SGHTS, CDR2 YDEGEE. V shed 1 base and J shed 2 bases, with 10 bases lying between them. This CDR3 comprises 15 residues. The source material was peripheral blood. This TCR was recovered from a human donor in a cohort sampled during active COVID-19. The rearrangement links TRBV5-8 to TRBJ1-3; TRBD1 is a possible D gene (5 bases). Written as DNA, the CDR3 is TGTGCCAGCAGCTTGCAGGGAGGCCCTGGAAACACCATATATTTT. It encodes CASSLQGGPGNTIYF.